One sample yielded the 27 T cell receptor beta chains listed below, sequenced in a study of response to subunit inactivated influenza vaccine. TCRdb ran MiXCR on the RT-PCR reads and lists one entry per CDR3 protein. The repertoire holds some 180,000 distinct CDR3 sequences, about 9% seen once, with approximately 10% in the top ten. This specimen was non-naive T cells sorted from PBMCs, taken on the day of vaccination. These receptors all stem from a man between 45 and 60 years old who received an inactivated influenza vaccine.

This clonotype has only a few counts. The rearrangement joins TRBV4-2 to TRBJ2-5; 7 bases are shared with TRBD2. The germline V gene encodes CDR1 LGHNA and CDR2 YNFKEQ. This CDR3 comprises 14 residues. J gave up 3 bases and V 5 bases, and 6 bases lay outside the gene matches. CDR3 protein: CASSMRGGEETQYF. DNA of the CDR3: TGTGCCAGCAGCATGCGGGGAGGGGAAGAGACCCAGTACTTC.

There are a few counts of this clonotype. The gene calls are TRBV5-6 and TRBJ2-5; 9 nucleotides agree with TRBD1. The CDR3 contains 16 residues. CDR1 is SGHDT, CDR2 YYEEEE, per germline. With V trimmed by 1 base and J by 2 bases, 6 bases remained unmatched. The CDR3 DNA reads as TGTGCCAGCAGCTTGAACCGGGACAGGGTTCAAGAGACCCAGTACTTC. Protein product: CASSLNRDRVQETQYF.

This clonotype was observed at least ten times. V is TRBV3-1 and J is TRBJ1-1; D unclear. Germline V gene lookup returns CDR1 LGHDT and CDR2 YNNKEL (reference sequence). V gave up 3 bases and J gave up 6 bases, with 8 bases separating them. CDR3 size: 12 residues. The chain's CDR3 is CASSQTRAEAFF. CDR3 coding DNA: TGTGCCAGCAGCCAGACACGGGCTGAAGCTTTCTTT.

This sequence joins TRBV4-3 and TRBJ1-5, with D uncertain. The V end was cut by 1 base, the J end by 2 bases, with 18 bases between. This CDR3 spans 18 amino acids. The germline V gene has CDR1 LGHNA and CDR2 YSLEER. The CDR3 loop reads CASSQVSSRRRCNQPQHF. The CDR3 nucleotides read TGCGCCAGCAGCCAAGTGTCGAGCAGGCGAAGGTGCAATCAGCCCCAGCATTTT.

This clonotype was detected ten times or more. V is TRBV11-2 and J is TRBJ1-4, with D perhaps TRBD1 (5 bases). Germline values: CDR1 SGHAT, CDR2 FQNNGV. This CDR3 has 15 residues. Trimming pared 5 bases from V and 9 bases from J, leaving 19 bases between. CDR3 region: CASSRAGGSLQKLFF. As DNA, the CDR3 is TGTGCCAGCAGCAGGGCGGGGGGATCCCTTCAAAAACTGTTTTTT. The whole variable domain, filled in from reference TRBV11-2 and TRBJ1-4, reads EAGVAQSPRYKIIEKRQSVAFWCNPISGHATLYWYQQILGQGPKLLIQFQNNGVVDDSQLPKDRFSAERLKGVDSTLKIQPAKLEDSAVYLCASSRAGGSLQKLFFGSGTQLSVL.

This clonotype was found a few times. This rearrangement joins TRBV3-1 to TRBJ1-1, with unresolved D. The CDR3 contains 12 residues. The germline V gene has CDR1 LGHDT and CDR2 YNNKEL (reference sequence). With 4 bases removed from V and 3 bases from J, the gap between germline ends came to 6 bases. CDR3 in DNA: TGTGCCAGCAGCCTTTTGGACACTGAAGCTTTCTTT. Its translation is CASSLLDTEAFF.

The rearrangement joins TRBV20-1 to TRBJ2-7; 9 bases map to TRBD2. Germline V gives CDR1 DFQATT, CDR2 SNEGSKA (reference sequence). The CDR3 is 14 amino acids. V was clipped by 3 bases and J by 7 bases; unmatched bases: 10. CDR3 bases: TGCAGTGCTAGGGTAGCGGGAGTTCTGGGTGAGCAGTACTTC. Its protein is CSARVAGVLGEQYF.

The V and J genes are TRBV12-3 or TRBV12-4 and TRBJ2-4; D remains unclear. The V end lost 3 bases, the J end lost 10 bases, and 16 bases lay between the germline ends. This CDR3 contains 14 residues. The DNA of the CDR3 is TGTGCCAGCAGTTTTAGGGCTAGTTTTGCGATTCAGTACTTC. This translates into CASSFRASFAIQYF.

This clonotype was counted many times. CDR3 amino acids: CASSLPTGANTQYF. DNA for the CDR3: TGTGCCAGCAGTTTACCTACGGGAGCGAATACGCAGTATTTT. The chain combines TRBV12-3 or TRBV12-4 with TRBJ2-3; tentatively, D is TRBD2 (6 bases). The V end was cut by 2 bases, the J end by 7 bases, with 13 bases between. The CDR3 spans 14 residues.

Many counts were recorded for this clonotype. V usage is TRBV5-5 and J usage is TRBJ2-7; tentatively, D is TRBD1 (6 bases). V was clipped by 0 bases and J by 7 bases, with 17 bases between them. The CDR3 length is 15 residues. Germline values: CDR1 SGHKS, CDR2 YYEKEE (reference sequence). As DNA, the CDR3 is TGTGCCAGCAGCTTGGTCGCAGGGCCCACAGGGGAGCAGTACTTC. Translation gives CASSLVAGPTGEQYF.

Here the CDR3 DNA reads TGCAGCGTGCGGGACCGGAGGGAGAACTATGGCTACACCTTC. The encoded protein is CSVRDRRENYGYTF. The chain combines TRBV29-1 with TRBJ1-2; possible D gene TRBD1, 5 bases. Germline V gene sequence: CDR1 SQVTM, CDR2 ANQGSEA. The germline V and J ends were trimmed by 6 bases and 2 bases, with 16 bases remaining between them. The CDR3 is 14 residues long.

V is TRBV7-6 and J is TRBJ1-5, with D unclear. Germline V gene lookup returns CDR1 SGHVS and CDR2 FNYEAQ. The CDR3 extends over 15 amino acids. V lost 0 bases to trimming and J lost 4 bases, with 10 bases between them. This CDR3 is CASSLAGPENQPQHF. The CDR3 bases are TGTGCCAGCAGCTTAGCCGGGCCGGAAAATCAGCCCCAGCATTTT.

The J gene is TRBJ1-5, the V gene TRBV12-3 or TRBV12-4, with D possibly being TRBD1 (6 bases). Trimming cost V 3 bases and J 7 bases, with 13 bases left between them. The CDR3 loop spans 14 amino acids. CDR3 bases: TGTGCCAGCAGTTTCGGGGGGCAAGGCCAGCCCCAGCATTTT. As protein: CASSFGGQGQPQHF.

There are a few counts of this clonotype. This chain connects TRBV5-1 to TRBJ1-1; D is perhaps TRBD1 (6 bases). Between the trimmed V and J ends, which lost 6 bases and 0 bases, there was a span of 9 bases. This CDR3 is 13 amino acids long. CDR1 and CDR2 (germline): SGHRS, YFSETQ. The CDR3 sequence: CASKGGMNTEAFF. The CDR3 coding sequence is TGCGCCAGCAAAGGGGGGATGAACACTGAAGCTTTCTTT.

This clonotype occurred a few times. The genes are TRBV11-2 and TRBJ2-1; 13 bases are shared with TRBD2. The CDR3 spans 18 residues. V trimming: 5 bases; J trimming: 7 bases; junction bases outside the gene matches: 14. Germline lookup yields CDR1 SGHAT and CDR2 FQNNGV. The CDR3 DNA reads as TGTGCCAGCAGCCTTGGGGGGACTAGCGGGAAAATCAGTAATGAGCAGTTCTTC. Translated, it gives CASSLGGTSGKISNEQFF.

This clonotype has just a few counts. J is TRBJ2-1 and V is TRBV16; no clear D gene. Trimming took off 0 bases at V and 4 bases at J, with 1 base between the two ends. CDR1 and CDR2 (germline): KGHSY, FQNENV. The CDR3 has 12 amino acids. CDR3 in amino acids: CASSQSYNEQFF. The CDR3 nucleotides are TGTGCCAGCAGCCAATCGTACAATGAGCAGTTCTTC.

This clonotype was recorded many times. The V gene is TRBV7-8, the J gene TRBJ2-4; TRBD1 aligns across 8 bases. The CDR3 covers 14 residues. Per germline, CDR1 SGHVS and CDR2 FQNEAQ. Trimming at V came to 5 bases and at J to 7 bases, leaving 7 bases not matched to a gene. In DNA, the CDR3 is TGTGCCAGCAGCGGGACAGGCTTCGGTAACATTCAGTACTTC. It translates to CASSGTGFGNIQYF.

This clonotype was counted many times. CDR3 nucleotides: TGTGCCAGCAGCCCCCGGAGGGCTAGCGTTACAGATACGCAGTATTTT. Translated: CASSPRRASVTDTQYF. The V gene is TRBV9, the J gene TRBJ2-3; possible D gene TRBD2, 6 bases. This CDR3 region has 16 residues. The germline CDR1 and CDR2 sequences are SGDLS and YYNGEE. V shed 4 bases and J shed 3 bases, with 18 bases lying between them.

V usage is TRBV28 and J usage is TRBJ2-3; D assignment may be TRBD1 or TRBD2 (5 bases each). The CDR3 contains 12 residues. Trimming cost V 6 bases and J 10 bases, with 14 bases left between them. Germline V CDR1 and CDR2: MDHEN, SYDVKM. The CDR3 spells CASSPTEGAQYF. The CDR3 DNA follows: TGTGCCAGCAGCCCGACAGAGGGAGCGCAGTATTTT. Full variable domain (remainder filled in from reference TRBV28 and TRBJ2-3): DVKVTQSSRYLVKRTGEKVFLECVQDMDHENMFWYRQDPGLGLRLIYFSYDVKMKEKGDIPEGYSVSREKKERFSLILESASTNQTSMYLCASSPTEGAQYFGPGTRLTVL.

This clonotype was counted only a few times. The chain couples TRBV5-5 to TRBJ1-5, with D possibly being TRBD1 (5 bases). CDR1 is SGHKS, CDR2 YYEKEE, per germline (reference sequence). This CDR3 comprises 17 residues. Trimming stripped 2 bases from V and 6 bases from J, with 21 bases between. The CDR3 loop is CASSLSASIMGGQPQHF. The CDR3 coding sequence is TGTGCCAGCAGCTTATCGGCATCTATTATGGGGGGTCAGCCCCAGCATTTT.

This clonotype was detected many times. The J gene is TRBJ2-2, the V gene TRBV5-6, with D possibly being TRBD2 (6 bases). The CDR3 is 14 amino acids. V lost 3 bases, J lost 3 bases, and 9 bases lay in between. CDR1 SGHDT and CDR2 YYEEEE come from the germline V gene. Here the CDR3 DNA reads TGTGCCAGCAGCTGGGACTCCTACACCGGGGAGCTGTTTTTT. This encodes CASSWDSYTGELFF.

This clonotype was observed a few times. The chain employs TRBV11-2 and TRBJ1-2, with 11 bases fitting TRBD1. Germline-derived CDR1 and CDR2 are SGHAT and FQNNGV. The CDR3 runs to 15 residues. J gave up 7 bases and V 5 bases, and 9 bases lay outside the gene matches. CDR3 sequence reads: CASSTGQGAFRGYTF. In DNA, the CDR3 is TGTGCCAGCAGCACCGGACAGGGGGCGTTTCGTGGCTACACCTTC.

This clonotype was seen ten or more times. The rearrangement uses TRBV20-1 and TRBJ2-7; D may be TRBD1 (6 bases). Trimming removed 3 bases from V and 2 bases from J, with 17 bases in between. The CDR3 length is 15 residues. Germline CDR1 and CDR2: DFQATT and SNEGSKA (reference sequence). The CDR3 nucleotides are TGCAGTGCTAGTATCCGACAGGTTTCAACCTACGAGCAGTACTTC. This translates into CSASIRQVSTYEQYF.

This chain uses TRBV20-1 with TRBJ2-1; 8 nucleotides align to TRBD1. CDR1 DFQATT and CDR2 SNEGSKA come from the germline V gene (reference sequence). Unmatched junction bases numbered 8, after V lost 6 bases and J lost 1 base. The CDR3 has 15 amino acids. The CDR3 DNA reads as TGCAGTGCCCGGACAGGGCGCGATTCCTACAATGAGCAGTTCTTC. Its protein product is CSARTGRDSYNEQFF.

This sequence joins TRBV7-2 and TRBJ1-6; weak D call: TRBD1 (5 bases). There are 15 residues in the CDR3. Trimming removed 3 bases at V and 7 bases at J, with 13 bases between. Germline V gene sequence: CDR1 SGHTA, CDR2 FQGNSA. CDR3 sequence (DNA): TGTGCCAGCAGCTTGGTGGGCAGGGCGAATTCACCCCTCCACTTT. It encodes CASSLVGRANSPLHF. Supplemented by reference TRBV7-2 and TRBJ1-6, the full variable domain reads GAGVSQSPSNKVTEKGKDVELRCDPISGHTALYWYRQSLGQGLEFLIYFQGNSAPDKSGLPSDRFSAERTGGSVSTLTIQRTQQEDSAVYLCASSLVGRANSPLHFGNGTRLTVT.

Many counts were recorded for this clonotype. The chain links TRBV30 to TRBJ2-7; D is perhaps TRBD2 (6 bases). The CDR3 runs 15 residues. Germline V gene data show CDR1 as GTSNPN and CDR2 as SVGIG (reference sequence). Trimming took off 2 bases at V and 6 bases at J, with 20 bases between the two ends. This CDR3 reads CAWSSSGTAGSEQYF. The CDR3, as DNA: TGTGCCTGGAGTAGCTCCGGGACTGCGGGGTCCGAGCAGTACTTC.

The chain links TRBV7-2 to TRBJ2-5; the D gene could be TRBD1 or TRBD2 (5 bases each). The CDR3 has 13 amino acids. V lost 5 bases and J lost 7, with 14 bases in between. Germline CDR1 reads SGHTA; CDR2 reads FQGNSA. The CDR3 reads CASSEGPGRTQYF. The CDR3 DNA is TGTGCCAGCAGCGAGGGACCCGGCAGGACCCAGTACTTC.